The clone carrying this T cell receptor (beta chain) was seen a single time. Antigen unknown. CDR3 length equals 15 residues. Germline V gene data show CDR1 as SGHTS and CDR2 as YDEGEE. Trimming left V 4 bases short and J 3 bases short, with 13 bases between. The data derive from a study of cytomegalovirus exposure and HLA in healthy donors. The PCR had 60 Vbeta and 13 Jbeta primers. Libraries were prepared by immunoSEQ multiplex PCR; TCRdb keeps only in-frame clonotypes and omits some of them. The sample shows about 120,000 clones, 70% to 90% of them seen only once. General study results and limits: Fewer N-insertions than the roughly 700-donor mean were reportedly shown by an Asian-associated ancestry cluster in a later analysis. Some public TCRs appeared in many individuals, while most sequences were rare.

Input material: PBMCs. The chain has TRBV5-8 and TRBJ2-2; a weak D match, TRBD2 (6 bases). The sequence came from a man between 40 and 49 years old in good health and CMV-seronegative. The CDR3 DNA sequence: TGTGCCAGCAGCCGAGGACTATCCGACACCGGGGAGCTGTTTTTT. Its translation is CASSRGLSDTGELFF.